A selection of T cell receptor beta chains follows, all from one sample in a study of blood T cell repertoires in COVID-19. The table came from immunoSEQ multiplex PCR; TCRdb's copy has only in-frame clones and leaves some out. The sample shows around 200,000 clones, approximately 86% of them seen only once. Sequencing was carried out using PBMCs or T cells enriched from blood (not recorded which). The receptors stem from a woman aged 25 to 39 who had been exposed to COVID-19. Both conserved end residues are part of each CDR3. D genes are given only for firm matches. The size field is filled for only some rows; it gives once, few, many or a size class.

abundance: once; j_gene: TRBJ2-7; v_gene: TRBV19; d_gene: -; CDR3aa: CASSIGPRGDYEQYF; CDR3nt: TGTGCCAGTAGTATAGGGCCCAGGGGGGACTACGAGCAGTACTTC
abundance: -; j_gene: TRBJ1-4; v_gene: TRBV6-5; d_gene: -; CDR3aa: CASSYSLGGANEKLFF; CDR3nt: TGTGCCAGCAGTTACTCGTTAGGCGGGGCGAATGAAAAACTGTTTTTT
abundance: -; j_gene: TRBJ1-4; v_gene: TRBV6-4; d_gene: TRBD1; CDR3aa: CANNRGEKLFF; CDR3nt: TGTGCCAACAACAGGGGTGAAAAACTGTTTTTT
abundance: -; j_gene: TRBJ1-2; v_gene: TRBV30; d_gene: -; CDR3aa: CAWSEGLGGYGYTF; CDR3nt: TGTGCCTGGAGCGAAGGGTTGGGGGGTTATGGCTACACCTTC
abundance: once; j_gene: TRBJ2-7; v_gene: TRBV13; d_gene: -; CDR3aa: CASSPSRGYEQYF; CDR3nt: TGTGCCAGCAGCCCTAGTAGGGGCTACGAGCAGTACTTC
abundance: -; j_gene: TRBJ1-1; v_gene: TRBV9; d_gene: -; CDR3aa: CASSSGRGMNTEAFF; CDR3nt: TGTGCCAGCAGCTCAGGACGGGGGATGAACACTGAAGCTTTCTTT
abundance: -; j_gene: TRBJ1-2; v_gene: TRBV7-3; d_gene: -; CDR3aa: CASSPSGILRGYTF; CDR3nt: TGTGCCAGCAGCCCGTCCGGGATACTACGGGGCTACACCTTC
abundance: few; j_gene: TRBJ1-6; v_gene: TRBV28; d_gene: -; CDR3aa: CASSGSSRSDSPLHF; CDR3nt: TGTGCCAGCAGTGGATCCTCGAGGAGTGATTCACCCCTCCACTTT
abundance: -; j_gene: TRBJ2-2; v_gene: TRBV25-1; d_gene: TRBD1; CDR3aa: CASEQGVDTGELFF; CDR3nt: TGTGCCAGCGAACAGGGGGTCGACACCGGGGAGCTGTTTTTT
abundance: -; j_gene: TRBJ1-2; v_gene: TRBV28; d_gene: -; CDR3aa: CASERVGGGNYGYTF; CDR3nt: TGTGCCAGCGAGAGAGTAGGAGGAGGTAACTATGGCTACACCTTC
abundance: -; j_gene: TRBJ1-6; v_gene: TRBV5-1; d_gene: -; CDR3aa: CASSLSGNTYNSPLHF; CDR3nt: TGCGCCAGCAGCTTGTCGGGGAACACCTATAATTCACCCCTCCACTTT
abundance: -; j_gene: TRBJ1-5; v_gene: TRBV2; d_gene: -; CDR3aa: CASSPEQGVQPQHF; CDR3nt: TGTGCCAGCAGCCCGGAACAGGGAGTTCAGCCCCAGCATTTT
abundance: -; j_gene: TRBJ1-2; v_gene: TRBV6-5; d_gene: -; CDR3aa: CASSYSKNSLVGYTF; CDR3nt: TGTGCCAGCAGTTACTCGAAAAATTCCCTAGTAGGCTACACCTTC
abundance: once; j_gene: TRBJ2-5; v_gene: TRBV3-1/TRBV3-2; d_gene: -; CDR3aa: CASSPRTGQETQYF; CDR3nt: TGTGCCAGCAGCCCTAGGACTGGTCAAGAGACCCAGTACTTC
abundance: -; j_gene: TRBJ1-5; v_gene: TRBV5-6; d_gene: -; CDR3aa: CASSLGEQPQHF; CDR3nt: TGTGCCAGCAGCTTGGGAGAACAGCCCCAGCATTTT
abundance: -; j_gene: TRBJ2-2; v_gene: TRBV9; d_gene: TRBD1; CDR3aa: CASSAPQGAAGELFF; CDR3nt: TGTGCCAGCAGCGCCCCTCAGGGGGCGGCCGGGGAGCTGTTTTTT
abundance: once; j_gene: TRBJ1-6; v_gene: TRBV5-1; d_gene: TRBD1; CDR3aa: CASSSRDRGGSPLHF; CDR3nt: TGCGCCAGCAGCTCCCGGGACAGGGGAGGGTCACCCCTCCACTTT
abundance: -; j_gene: TRBJ1-1; v_gene: TRBV5-1; d_gene: TRBD1; CDR3aa: CASSRTGITEAFF; CDR3nt: TGCGCCAGCAGCCGGACAGGGATCACTGAAGCTTTCTTT
abundance: -; j_gene: TRBJ1-5; v_gene: TRBV6-5; d_gene: TRBD1; CDR3aa: CASTRDSELYQPQHF; CDR3nt: TGTGCCAGCACCCGGGACAGCGAGCTCTATCAGCCCCAGCATTTT
abundance: -; j_gene: TRBJ1-5; v_gene: TRBV28; d_gene: -; CDR3aa: CASKRGIEPQHF; CDR3nt: TGTGCCTCGAAGAGGGGGATCGAGCCCCAGCATTTT
abundance: few; j_gene: TRBJ1-6; v_gene: TRBV29-1; d_gene: TRBD1; CDR3aa: CSVQGGSGNSPLHF; CDR3nt: TGCAGCGTCCAAGGGGGCTCGGGTAATTCACCCCTCCACTTT
abundance: -; j_gene: TRBJ1-2; v_gene: TRBV19; d_gene: -; CDR3aa: CASSRGGYNYGYTF; CDR3nt: TGTGCCAGTAGCAGGGGAGGGTACAACTATGGCTACACCTTC
abundance: -; j_gene: TRBJ1-1; v_gene: TRBV12-3/TRBV12-4; d_gene: -; CDR3aa: CASRTIPAAEAFF; CDR3nt: TGTGCCAGCAGAACCATTCCGGCGGCCGAAGCTTTCTTT
abundance: -; j_gene: TRBJ2-1; v_gene: TRBV11-3; d_gene: TRBD2; CDR3aa: CASSLALAGGDEQFF; CDR3nt: TGTGCCAGCAGCTTAGCCCTAGCGGGGGGGGATGAGCAGTTCTTC
abundance: -; j_gene: TRBJ2-3; v_gene: TRBV7-3; d_gene: TRBD1; CDR3aa: CASSFGPDRRNPRSDTQYF; CDR3nt: TGTGCCAGCAGCTTTGGCCCGGACAGGAGAAATCCTCGTTCAGATACGCAGTATTTT
abundance: -; j_gene: TRBJ2-7; v_gene: TRBV3-1/TRBV3-2; d_gene: -; CDR3aa: CASSLREEQYF; CDR3nt: TGTGCCAGCAGCCTACGGGAGGAGCAGTACTTC
abundance: -; j_gene: TRBJ2-1; v_gene: TRBV28; d_gene: TRBD2; CDR3aa: CASRPSGGPPSYNEQFF; CDR3nt: TGTGCCAGCAGACCTAGCGGGGGGCCACCCTCCTACAATGAGCAGTTCTTC
abundance: once; j_gene: TRBJ2-6; v_gene: TRBV6-1; d_gene: TRBD1; CDR3aa: CASSERGRTLSGANVLTF; CDR3nt: TGTGCCAGCAGTGAAAGGGGGCGCACCCTCTCTGGGGCCAACGTCCTGACTTTC
abundance: few; j_gene: TRBJ2-5; v_gene: TRBV4-2; d_gene: TRBD2; CDR3aa: CASSQNGLAGAQETQYF; CDR3nt: TGTGCCAGCAGCCAAAACGGACTAGCGGGGGCTCAAGAGACCCAGTACTTC
abundance: -; j_gene: TRBJ2-7; v_gene: TRBV4-2; d_gene: -; CDR3aa: CASSQSPGQDYEQYF; CDR3nt: TGTGCCAGCAGCCAATCCCCAGGGCAGGACTACGAGCAGTACTTC
abundance: -; j_gene: TRBJ2-5; v_gene: TRBV5-1; d_gene: TRBD2; CDR3aa: CASSFLLADQETQYF; CDR3nt: TGCGCCAGCAGCTTCCTACTAGCGGACCAAGAGACCCAGTACTTC
abundance: -; j_gene: TRBJ1-5; v_gene: TRBV12-5; d_gene: -; CDR3aa: CASGFGSAGNQPQHF; CDR3nt: TGTGCTAGTGGTTTTGGATCCGCAGGGAATCAGCCCCAGCATTTT
abundance: -; j_gene: TRBJ1-1; v_gene: TRBV18; d_gene: TRBD1; CDR3aa: CASLSTGAGEAFF; CDR3nt: TGTGCCAGCTTATCGACAGGGGCGGGTGAAGCTTTCTTT
abundance: -; j_gene: TRBJ2-1; v_gene: TRBV2; d_gene: -; CDR3aa: CASMPGGYNEQFF; CDR3nt: TGTGCCAGCATGCCAGGGGGGTACAATGAGCAGTTCTTC
abundance: -; j_gene: TRBJ2-2; v_gene: TRBV29-1; d_gene: TRBD2; CDR3aa: CSVPGLAGSLNTGELFF; CDR3nt: TGCAGCGTCCCGGGGCTAGCGGGGAGTCTGAACACCGGGGAGCTGTTTTTT
abundance: -; j_gene: TRBJ2-3; v_gene: TRBV7-3; d_gene: -; CDR3aa: CASSDPPGDTQYF; CDR3nt: TGTGCCAGCAGCGACCCTCCGGGGGATACGCAGTATTTT
abundance: -; j_gene: TRBJ1-2; v_gene: TRBV25-1; d_gene: -; CDR3aa: CASSSETGFGYTF; CDR3nt: TGTGCCAGCAGTTCTGAAACAGGTTTCGGCTACACCTTC
abundance: -; j_gene: TRBJ1-2; v_gene: TRBV3-1/TRBV3-2; d_gene: -; CDR3aa: CASSQDLHYNNYGYTF; CDR3nt: TGTGCCAGCAGCCAAGATTTGCACTATAATAACTATGGCTACACCTTC
abundance: once; j_gene: TRBJ1-2; v_gene: TRBV15; d_gene: -; CDR3aa: CATSGYRRADYGYTF; CDR3nt: TGTGCCACCAGCGGTTACCGGAGGGCGGATTATGGCTACACCTTC
abundance: once; j_gene: TRBJ1-6; v_gene: TRBV18; d_gene: -; CDR3aa: CASSLTSQALGNSPLHF; CDR3nt: TGTGCCAGCTCCCTAACATCTCAGGCCTTGGGTAATTCACCCCTCCACTTT
abundance: -; j_gene: TRBJ2-2; v_gene: TRBV29-1; d_gene: -; CDR3aa: CSVTSGYTGELFF; CDR3nt: TGCAGCGTTACATCAGGGTATACCGGGGAGCTGTTTTTT
abundance: once; j_gene: TRBJ2-3; v_gene: TRBV29-1; d_gene: TRBD2; CDR3aa: CSVVFSGTSGWSTDTQYF; CDR3nt: TGCAGCGTTGTTTTTTCGGGGACTAGCGGGTGGTCGACAGATACGCAGTATTTT